This TCR beta chain emerged from a study of T cell responses to AZD1222 COVID-19 vaccine. Data came from immunoSEQ multiplex PCR; TCRdb stores just in-frame clones and leaves some out. The table shows 110,000 to 150,000 clones, with 80% to 90% occurring only once. V was trimmed by 4 bases and J by 2 bases, leaving 8 bases between them. The CDR3 sequence is 13 residues long. Germline-derived CDR1 and CDR2 are LNHDA and SQIVND (reference sequence). This material consisted of peripheral blood, taken on day 0 of AZD1222 vaccination. The chain has TRBV19 and TRBJ2-5, with D perhaps matching TRBD2 (5 bases). This receptor was identified in an adult in good health. CDR3 residues: CASSNRGQETQYF. DNA for the CDR3: TGTGCCAGTAGTAACCGGGGACAAGAGACCCAGTACTTC.